One sample yielded the 15 T cell receptor beta chains listed below, sequenced in a study of PD-1 blockade in classical Hodgkin lymphoma. Time point here: cycle 4 day 1 (C4D1), after 5 to 7 weeks of nivolumab. Relapse after autologous stem cell transplantation occurred in every patient, and brentuximab vedotin exposure varied. PBMCs, once thawed, yielded CD8+ T cells isolated by magnetic negative selection. Sequencing was performed with immunoSEQ multiplex PCR; in TCRdb, only in-frame clones are kept and a portion is missing. The sample has around 21,000 clones; 88% are singletons. The source material was CD8+ T cells from blood, sampled before the fourth cycle of nivolumab. The origin of the receptors is a human donor with classical Hodgkin lymphoma.

V gene TRBV27 combines with J gene TRBJ2-7, with a weak D call TRBD2 (6 bases). Germline V lookup: CDR1 MNHEY, CDR2 SMNVEV (reference sequence). The CDR3 is 17 amino acids. Trimming cost V 6 bases and J 2 bases, with 23 bases left between them. CDR3 sequence (DNA): TGTGCCAGCAGCCCTTGGGGGACTCAGAGGGACGCCTACGAGCAGTACTTC. Its translation: CASSPWGTQRDAYEQYF.

There are a few counts of this clone. The CDR3 DNA reads TGTGCCAGCAGTCCCGGCGGGGGCCCGAGCTCCTACAATGAGCAGTTCTTC. Translated: CASSPGGGPSSYNEQFF. The J gene is TRBJ2-1, the V gene TRBV27, with D perhaps TRBD2 (7 bases). Between the trimmed V and J ends, which lost 5 bases and 0 bases, there was a span of 17 bases. The CDR3 spans 17 residues. The V gene's germline CDR1 is MNHEY and CDR2 SMNVEV (reference sequence).

This clone appeared a single time. The CDR3 nucleotides read TGTGCCAGCTCAGTCGGGACTAGCGCAAACTACGAGCAGTACTTC. It yields the protein CASSVGTSANYEQYF. The chain employs TRBV18 and TRBJ2-7, with 10 nucleotides matching TRBD2. The ends lost 5 bases at V and 3 bases at J; junction bases unmatched: 7. The CDR3 is 15 amino acids. Germline assignment: CDR1 KGHSH and CDR2 LQKENI.

V is TRBV5-4 and J is TRBJ2-2; D unclear. From germline, CDR1 is SGHNT and CDR2 YYREEE (reference sequence). The CDR3 consists of 13 residues. V lost 0 bases, J lost 10 bases, and 10 bases lay in between. The CDR3 reads CASSLAYRPELFF. The CDR3 coding sequence is TGTGCCAGCAGCTTGGCTTACAGACCGGAGCTGTTTTTT.

This sequence joins TRBV5-4 and TRBJ1-2, with a tentative D call TRBD1 (5 bases). Trimming left V 0 bases short and J 7 bases short, with 13 bases between. This CDR3 region has 14 residues. Germline V gene lookup returns CDR1 SGHNT and CDR2 YYREEE (reference sequence). CDR3: CASSLEAGMGGYTF. In DNA form, the CDR3 reads TGTGCCAGCAGCTTGGAGGCAGGGATGGGTGGCTACACCTTC.

The CDR3 DNA is TGTGCCAGCAGCCCTAACACCGGGGAGCTGTTTTTT. It codes for CASSPNTGELFF. V usage is TRBV13 and J usage is TRBJ2-2, with no clear D. This CDR3 contains 12 residues. Germline assignment: CDR1 PRHDT and CDR2 FYEKMQ (reference sequence). V lost 5 bases to trimming and J lost 2 bases, with 3 bases between them. Drawing the rest from reference TRBV13 and TRBJ2-2, the complete variable domain is AAGVIQSPRHLIKEKRETATLKCYPIPRHDTVYWYQQGPGQDPQFLISFYEKMQSDKGSIPDRFSAQQFSDYHSELNMSSLELGDSALYFCASSPNTGELFFGEGSRLTVL.

The V and J genes are TRBV9 and TRBJ2-1; no clear D. The CDR3 contains 16 residues. The V and J ends lost 4 bases and 6 bases respectively, with 20 bases between them. Germline V gives CDR1 SGDLS, CDR2 YYNGEE. CDR3 sequence (DNA): TGTGCCAGCAGCCCCCGACCTACTCGGGTTAGCAATGAGCAGTTCTTC. It yields the protein CASSPRPTRVSNEQFF.

This chain links TRBV27 with TRBJ2-7; D is ambiguous. CDR3 length: 14 residues. From germline, CDR1 is MNHEY and CDR2 SMNVEV (reference sequence). Trimming removed 1 base from V and 2 bases from J, with 9 bases in between. In DNA, the CDR3 is TGTGCCAGCAGTTTATACGGGTCGGCCTACGAGCAGTACTTC. Encoded protein: CASSLYGSAYEQYF.

This clone came up once. CDR3 in amino acids: CASSGGTGEHTGELFF. Here the CDR3 DNA reads TGTGCCAGCAGTGGTGGGACAGGGGAGCACACCGGGGAGCTGTTTTTT. The rearrangement links TRBV9 to TRBJ2-2, with TRBD1 matching over 10 bases. V lost 5 bases to trimming and J lost 3 bases; unmatched junction nucleotides: 7. The germline gives CDR1 SGDLS, CDR2 YYNGEE. The CDR3 runs 16 residues.

The chain uses TRBV9 and TRBJ2-1; unclear D gene. The CDR3 covers 10 residues. V was trimmed by 3 bases and J by 11 bases, leaving 6 bases between them. Per germline, CDR1 SGDLS and CDR2 YYNGEE. The CDR3 DNA follows: TGTGCCAGCAGCGGCGCGCAGCAGTTCTTC. Protein sequence: CASSGAQQFF.

This chain joins TRBV16 and TRBJ2-1, with 12 bases lining up with TRBD2. This CDR3 contains 16 residues. Losses at the gene ends were 0 bases for V and 7 bases for J; bases not matched to a gene: 4. CDR1 and CDR2 (germline): KGHSY, FQNENV. This chain's CDR3 is CASSQSPSGRVNEQFF. CDR3 nucleotide sequence: TGTGCCAGCAGCCAATCTCCTAGCGGGAGGGTAAATGAGCAGTTCTTC.

The chain employs TRBV6-4 and TRBJ2-1, with D tentatively TRBD1 (5 bases). The CDR3 is 13 amino acids. Germline V CDR1 and CDR2: MRHNA, SNTAGT. Trimming left V 4 bases short and J 6 bases short, with 10 bases between. The CDR3 reads CASSVGAGNEQFF. For the CDR3, the DNA is TGTGCCAGCAGTGTAGGGGCCGGCAATGAGCAGTTCTTC.

CDR3 nucleotide sequence: TGTGCCAGCAGCCAACTAGCGGGGGGGGATACGCAGTATTTT. Translated: CASSQLAGGDTQYF. The rearrangement joins TRBV6-5 to TRBJ2-3; TRBD2 matches at 13 bases. The CDR3 is made up of 14 amino acids. V lost 6 bases, J lost 6 bases, and 3 bases stayed unmatched. Germline CDR1 is MNHEY and CDR2 is SVGAGI.

The V and J genes are TRBV10-2 and TRBJ1-1; D remains unclear. The ends were cut back, 6 bases at V and 3 bases at J, with 14 bases in the middle. Germline values: CDR1 WSHSY, CDR2 SAAADI. CDR3 length: 14 amino acids. The CDR3 sequence: CASRKEQPYTEAFF. For the CDR3, the DNA is TGCGCCAGCAGAAAGGAACAGCCGTACACTGAAGCTTTCTTT.

This chain joins TRBV27 and TRBJ2-7; 7 nucleotides align to TRBD1. CDR3 length: 15 residues. After removal of 2 bases from V and 4 bases from J, the junction contained 8 bases not matched to a gene. Germline CDR1 reads MNHEY; CDR2 reads SMNVEV (reference sequence). The DNA for the CDR3 is TGTGCCAGCAGTTTACGGACCGGGACAGATTACGAGCAGTACTTC. This encodes CASSLRTGTDYEQYF.